The source of this T cell receptor beta chain is a study of cytomegalovirus exposure and HLA in healthy donors. General study findings and limits: Cytomegalovirus-associated status was assigned to roughly 160 TCR beta chains.

Generated by immunoSEQ multiplex PCR, the TCRdb table keeps only in-frame clones and is missing some. The top ten hold approximately 0.94% of the sample, which has about 280,000 clones, approximately 88% seen once. Separation from the approximately 660-subject first cohort characterized the roughly 130-subject validation cohort, to which the donors belonged. As to this clone: Its antigen is not identified.

The CDR3 is made up of 14 amino acids. From germline, CDR1 is MNHEY and CDR2 SMNVEV (reference sequence). Trimming pared 3 bases from V and 9 bases from J, leaving 12 bases between. V gene TRBV27 combines with J gene TRBJ1-6; D may be TRBD1 (5 bases). This TCR was recovered from a woman aged 18 to 35 in good health and CMV-seronegative. Sequencing input: PBMCs. The CDR3 is CASSLAGIGSPLHF. The DNA of the CDR3 is TGTGCCAGCAGTTTGGCAGGGATCGGTTCACCCCTCCACTTT.